This TCR beta chain was captured in a study of T cells in Graves' hyperthyroidism and ophthalmopathy. This clonotype is classed as medium-sized (0.01 to 0.1%). The germline CDR1 and CDR2 sequences are LNHDA and SQIVND (reference sequence). V lost 8 bases, J lost 0 bases, and 10 bases lay in between. The CDR3 extends over 13 amino acids. Amplification yielded TCR beta CDR3 regions, with RNA transcripts as the source. HTBI primers were employed in a first-round RT-PCR of the TCR CDR3. TCRdb re-called the multiplex PCR reads through MiXCR, storing one row per CDR3 protein. The table has about 59,000 distinct CDR3 sequences, approximately 57% seen once.

The sequencing sample was made of blood. This chain joins TRBV19 and TRBJ1-1; D remains ambiguous. This receptor was obtained from a woman between 55 and 75 years old with Graves' ophthalmopathy. CDR3 bases: TGTGCCAGTGATCGGGGAGTGAACACTGAAGCTTTCTTT. This codes for CASDRGVNTEAFF. The complete variable domain, with remaining parts taken from reference TRBV19 and TRBJ1-1, reads DGGITQSPKYLFRKEGQNVTLSCEQNLNHDAMYWYRQDPGQGLRLIYYSQIVNDFQKGDIAEGYSVSREKKESFPLTVTSAQKNPTAFYLCASDRGVNTEAFFGQGTRLTVV.